The 25 T cell receptor beta chains presented below share a single source sample, sequenced in a study of cytomegalovirus exposure and HLA in healthy donors. Sequenced by immunoSEQ multiplex PCR; TCRdb stores in-frame clones only, minus some. The sample records 150,000 to 200,000 clones, around 81% being singletons. Sequencing input: PBMCs. These receptors originate from a young man in good health and CMV-seropositive.

The rearrangement joins TRBV7-6 to TRBJ2-7, with 13 bases that match TRBD2. This CDR3 has 16 amino acids. V was clipped by 5 bases and J by 0 bases; unmatched bases: 4. From germline, CDR1 is SGHVS and CDR2 FNYEAQ. DNA of the CDR3: TGTGCCAGCAGCCCCCGACTAGCGGGGGGCTCCTACGAGCAGTACTTC. It translates to CASSPRLAGGSYEQYF.

Of note for this clone: The junction departs from germline at one end; a sequencing error may be responsible. Other DNA variants within this sample encode the same CDR3. This CDR3 reads CSVEREGYTF. The CDR3 nucleotides read TGCAGCGTTGAACGGGAAGGCTACACCTTT. V and J are TRBV29-1 and TRBJ1-2; D gene unclear. The CDR3 has 10 amino acids. Germline V gene lookup returns CDR1 SQVTM and CDR2 ANQGSEA.

The chain combines TRBV9 with TRBJ2-5; TRBD2 agrees at 14 bases. With 3 bases clipped from V and 7 bases from J, the junction kept 5 bases outside the gene matches. This CDR3 region has 15 residues. Germline CDR1 reads SGDLS; CDR2 reads YYNGEE. The CDR3 DNA reads TGTGCCAGCAGCGAGGGACTAGCGGGGGAGAGGACCCAGTACTTC. Translated: CASSEGLAGERTQYF.

This chain connects TRBV4-3 to TRBJ1-1, with unresolved D. The V end was cut by 2 bases, the J end by 5 bases, with 12 bases between. The germline CDR1 and CDR2 sequences are LGHNA and YSLEER. The CDR3 is 14 residues long. CDR3 amino acids: CASSQSGSGTEAFF. Written as DNA, the CDR3 is TGCGCCAGCAGCCAATCGGGGTCCGGGACTGAAGCTTTCTTT.

J is TRBJ1-1 and V is TRBV2, with 8 bases fitting TRBD1. The CDR3 sequence is 15 residues long. With V trimmed by 5 bases and J by 5 bases, 10 bases remained unmatched. Germline CDR1 is SNHLY and CDR2 is FYNNEI. As DNA, the CDR3 is TGTGCCAGCAGTCAAAGACAGGGGACTATAACTGAAGCTTTCTTT. Its protein product is CASSQRQGTITEAFF.

In nucleotides, the CDR3 is TGCGCCAGCAGCCAAGATCCCGAGCGGAGGCGCACAGATACGCAGTATTTT. As protein: CASSQDPERRRTDTQYF. The V gene is TRBV4-3, the J gene TRBJ2-3; D is possibly TRBD2 (5 bases). CDR3 length equals 17 residues. Trimming took off 0 bases at V and 1 base at J, with 14 bases between the two ends. From germline, CDR1 is LGHNA and CDR2 YSLEER.

The chain employs TRBV9 and TRBJ1-4; tentatively, D is TRBD1 (5 bases). CDR1 and CDR2 (germline): SGDLS, YYNGEE. CDR3 length: 13 residues. Trimming removed 4 bases from V and 6 bases from J, with 10 bases in between. The CDR3 loop is CASSPGEDEKLFF. The CDR3 region has the DNA TGTGCCAGCAGCCCGGGGGAGGATGAAAAACTGTTTTTT.

The rearrangement links TRBV7-3 to TRBJ2-7, with TRBD2 as a possible D gene (5 bases). The CDR3 runs 16 residues. V was trimmed by 8 bases and J by 0 bases, leaving 20 bases between them. Per germline, CDR1 SGHTA and CDR2 FQGTGA. CDR3 sequence (DNA): TGTGCCAGCGGGAGTTCCGAAGTTGCCTTCTCCTACGAGCAGTACTTC. Its translation: CASGSSEVAFSYEQYF.

This clone was counted a single time. The V and J genes are TRBV10-3 and TRBJ2-5; 7 bases agree with TRBD2. The CDR3 consists of 16 residues. Losses at the gene ends were 6 bases for V and 0 bases for J; bases not matched to a gene: 10. The V gene's germline CDR1 is ENHRY and CDR2 SYGVKD. The CDR3 DNA sequence: TGTGCCATCAGCCCCGGGGACTACCAGTACCAAGAGACCCAGTACTTC. Translation: CAISPGDYQYQETQYF.

The genes are TRBV6-4 and TRBJ2-2, with D perhaps TRBD1 (5 bases). V lost 3 bases and J lost 2, with 10 bases in between. The CDR3 runs 15 residues. Germline values: CDR1 MRHNA, CDR2 SNTAGT. CDR3 DNA sequence: TGTGCCAGCAGTGAACGTCAGGGAAACACCGGGGAGCTGTTTTTT. The encoded protein is CASSERQGNTGELFF.

The chain is built from TRBV27 and TRBJ2-7; 13 positions match TRBD2. This CDR3 spans 15 amino acids. V was pared by 4 bases and J by 2 bases, with 2 bases of the junction left unmatched. Germline V CDR1 and CDR2: MNHEY, SMNVEV (reference sequence). The CDR3 reads CASSSGLAGTYEQYF. DNA of the CDR3: TGTGCCAGCAGTTCGGGACTAGCGGGGACCTACGAGCAGTACTTC.

V is TRBV6-5 and J is TRBJ2-3; 9 positions agree with TRBD1. This CDR3 comprises 16 residues. V lost 3 bases to trimming and J lost 2 bases; unmatched junction nucleotides: 6. Looked up from germline, CDR1 is MNHEY and CDR2 is SVGAGI. The CDR3 DNA follows: TGTGCCAGCAGTTATTCGACAGGGGGGGACACAGATACGCAGTATTTT. This encodes CASSYSTGGDTDTQYF.

The chain employs TRBV7-6 and TRBJ2-3; the match to TRBD2 covers 10 bases. The length of the CDR3 is 16 residues. After removal of 1 base from V and 4 bases from J, the junction contained 5 bases not matched to a gene. The germline gives CDR1 SGHVS, CDR2 FNYEAQ. The CDR3 here is CASSLGGLASADTQYF. The CDR3 region has the DNA TGTGCCAGCAGCTTAGGGGGACTAGCGTCAGCAGATACGCAGTATTTT.

The table lists this clone with a few counts. The CDR3: CASRLAGTYEQYF. The CDR3 region has the DNA TGTGCCAGCAGGTTGGCAGGGACCTACGAGCAGTACTTC. V is TRBV7-2 and J is TRBJ2-7, with D maybe TRBD1 (5 bases). V was clipped by 6 bases and J by 2 bases, with 11 bases between them. Germline loops: CDR1 SGHTA, CDR2 FQGNSA. CDR3 length: 13 amino acids.

This clone showed up just once. This chain uses TRBV29-1 with TRBJ1-5; 8 positions match TRBD1. Germline lookup yields CDR1 SQVTM and CDR2 ANQGSEA. The CDR3 extends over 13 amino acids. After removal of 6 bases from V and 3 bases from J, the junction contained 4 bases not matched to a gene. CDR3 protein: CSVRTGFNQPQHF. The CDR3 DNA is TGCAGCGTGAGGACAGGGTTCAATCAGCCCCAGCATTTT.

The chain has TRBV14 and TRBJ2-7; D ambiguous. The CDR3 has 16 amino acids. The germline V and J ends were trimmed by 0 bases and 2 bases, with 14 bases remaining between them. Germline V gives CDR1 SGHDN, CDR2 FVKESK. The CDR3 protein is CASSQDGHSDPYEQYF. CDR3 DNA sequence: TGTGCCAGCAGCCAAGATGGTCACAGTGACCCCTACGAGCAGTACTTC.

V gene TRBV7-2 combines with J gene TRBJ2-7, with 10 bases that match TRBD1. The length of the CDR3 is 17 residues. Germline CDR1 is SGHTA and CDR2 is FQGNSA. J lost 2 bases, V lost 4 bases, and 11 bases had no gene match. This CDR3 reads CASSSVSGTGDPYEQYF. Here the CDR3 DNA reads TGTGCCAGCAGCTCAGTATCCGGGACAGGGGACCCCTACGAGCAGTACTTC.

J is TRBJ1-3 and V is TRBV19; D unclear. CDR1 and CDR2 from the germline V gene are LNHDA and SQIVND (reference sequence). This CDR3 is 16 amino acids long. V lost 1 base, J lost 4 bases, and 14 bases lay in between. The CDR3 here is CASSIGGGSFGNTIYF. The CDR3, as DNA: TGTGCCAGTAGTATAGGAGGAGGGTCTTTCGGAAACACCATATATTTT.

The V gene is TRBV2, the J gene TRBJ1-3; maybe TRBD1 (5 bases). CDR1 is SNHLY, CDR2 FYNNEI, per germline. This CDR3 is 14 amino acids long. V lost 2 bases and J 3 bases, leaving 8 bases between the germline ends. CDR3 amino acids: CASSESRDGNTIYF. In DNA, the CDR3 is TGTGCCAGCAGTGAATCCAGGGATGGAAACACCATATATTTT.

A single count supports this clone. This chain uses TRBV7-9 with TRBJ2-5, with D possibly matching TRBD2 (7 bases). The V and J ends lost 4 bases and 4 bases respectively, with 16 bases between them. This CDR3 is 15 amino acids long. Germline CDR1 is SEHNR and CDR2 is FQNEAQ (reference sequence). The CDR3 loop is CASSSEGGGRETQYF. CDR3 nucleotides: TGTGCCAGCAGCTCCGAAGGGGGGGGAAGAGAGACCCAGTACTTC.

The V call is TRBV7-2, the J call TRBJ1-1; no clear D gene. Trimming stripped 1 base from V and 2 bases from J, with 14 bases between. This CDR3 region has 16 residues. Looked up from germline, CDR1 is SGHTA and CDR2 is FQGNSA. CDR3 coding DNA: TGTGCCAGCAGCTTAGTTTTGGCTTTTGTAAACACTGAAGCTTTCTTT. This gives the protein CASSLVLAFVNTEAFF.

This sequence joins TRBV18 and TRBJ1-1; D is unclear. CDR1 KGHSH and CDR2 LQKENI come from the germline V gene. This CDR3 has 17 residues. The V end lost 3 bases, the J end lost 3 bases, and 20 bases lay between the germline ends. CDR3: CASSPPPLRVGDTEAFF. As DNA, the CDR3 is TGTGCCAGCTCACCGCCCCCTTTGCGGGTCGGCGACACTGAAGCTTTCTTT.

The chain carries TRBV9 and TRBJ2-7; 8 bases align to TRBD1. The CDR3 covers 15 residues. Germline V gene sequence: CDR1 SGDLS, CDR2 YYNGEE. Germline trimming cut 4 bases from V and 3 bases from J; bases unmatched to any gene: 9. Written as DNA, the CDR3 is TGTGCCAGCAGCACCCAGGGGGCCAGCGTCTACGAGCAGTACTTC. This translates into CASSTQGASVYEQYF.

The chain recombines TRBV6-5 with TRBJ1-2, with a weak D call TRBD1 (6 bases). Germline V lookup: CDR1 MNHEY, CDR2 SVGAGI. The CDR3 runs to 15 residues. With 4 bases removed from V and 7 bases from J, the gap between germline ends came to 19 bases. The CDR3 DNA reads as TGTGCCAGCAGTTCCTTCCTTGGGGGGGCGACTGGCTACACCTTC. Translated, it gives CASSSFLGGATGYTF.

There are a few counts of this clone. This chain links TRBV7-2 with TRBJ2-7, with a tentative D call TRBD2 (6 bases). CDR3 length equals 13 residues. Germline CDR1 reads SGHTA; CDR2 reads FQGNSA. V was trimmed by 7 bases and J by 4 bases, leaving 14 bases between them. The CDR3 nucleotides are TGTGCCAGCACCTACGCGGGACCGTACGAGCAGTACTTC. It codes for CASTYAGPYEQYF.